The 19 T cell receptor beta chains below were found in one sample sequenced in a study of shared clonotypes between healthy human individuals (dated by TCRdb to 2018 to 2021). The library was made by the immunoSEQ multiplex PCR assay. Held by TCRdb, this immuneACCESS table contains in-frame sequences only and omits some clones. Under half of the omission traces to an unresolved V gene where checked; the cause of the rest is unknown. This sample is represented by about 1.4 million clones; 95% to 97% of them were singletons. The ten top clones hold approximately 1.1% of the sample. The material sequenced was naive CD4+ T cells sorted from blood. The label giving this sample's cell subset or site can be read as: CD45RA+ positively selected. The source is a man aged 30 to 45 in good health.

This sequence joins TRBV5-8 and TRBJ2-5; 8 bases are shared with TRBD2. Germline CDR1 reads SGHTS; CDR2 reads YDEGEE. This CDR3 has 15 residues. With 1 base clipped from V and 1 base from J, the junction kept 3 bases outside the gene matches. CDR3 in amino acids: CASSLPLAAQETQYF. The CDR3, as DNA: TGTGCCAGCAGCTTGCCACTAGCGGCCCAAGAGACCCAGTACTTC. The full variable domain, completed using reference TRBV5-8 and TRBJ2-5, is EAGVTQSPTHLIKTRGQQATLRCSPISGHTSVYWYQQALGLGLQFLLWYDEGEERNRGNFPPRFSGRQFPNYSSELNVNALELEDSALYLCASSLPLAAQETQYFGPGTRLLVL.

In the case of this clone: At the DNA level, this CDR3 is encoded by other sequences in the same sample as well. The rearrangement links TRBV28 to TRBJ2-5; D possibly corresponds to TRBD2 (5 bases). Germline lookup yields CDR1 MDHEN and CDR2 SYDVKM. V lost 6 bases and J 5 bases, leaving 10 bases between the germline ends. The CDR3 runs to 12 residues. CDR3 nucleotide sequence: TGTGCCAGCAGCCTGCCGGGGGAGACCCAGTACTTC. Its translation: CASSLPGETQYF.

The CDR3 bases are TGTGCCAGCAGCTTGGGGGTAGGACAGGGTTCGGCTGAAGCTTTCTTT. This encodes CASSLGVGQGSAEAFF. V and J are TRBV7-6 and TRBJ1-1; 8 bases map to TRBD1. Trimming at V came to 3 bases and at J to 6 bases, leaving 12 bases not matched to a gene. The germline CDR1 and CDR2 sequences are SGHVS and FNYEAQ. The CDR3 covers 16 residues.

The CDR3, as DNA: TGCGCCAGCAGTGATCCAAGTGGGACTAGCGGGAACTACGAGCAGTACTTC. Translating gives CASSDPSGTSGNYEQYF. The chain is built from TRBV10-2 and TRBJ2-7, with 13 bases identical to TRBD2. Germline V lookup: CDR1 WSHSY, CDR2 SAAADI. This CDR3 has 17 amino acids. V trimming: 3 bases; J trimming: 3 bases; junction bases outside the gene matches: 8.

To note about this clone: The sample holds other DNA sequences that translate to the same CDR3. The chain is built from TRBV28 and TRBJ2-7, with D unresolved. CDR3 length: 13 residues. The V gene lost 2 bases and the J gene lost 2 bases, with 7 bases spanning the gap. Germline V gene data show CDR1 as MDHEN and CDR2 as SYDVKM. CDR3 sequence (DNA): TGTGCCAGCAGTTTACGGCAGGCCTACGAGCAGTACTTC. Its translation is CASSLRQAYEQYF. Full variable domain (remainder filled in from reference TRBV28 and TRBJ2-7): DVKVTQSSRYLVKRTGEKVFLECVQDMDHENMFWYRQDPGLGLRLIYFSYDVKMKEKGDIPEGYSVSREKKERFSLILESASTNQTSMYLCASSLRQAYEQYFGPGTRLTVT.

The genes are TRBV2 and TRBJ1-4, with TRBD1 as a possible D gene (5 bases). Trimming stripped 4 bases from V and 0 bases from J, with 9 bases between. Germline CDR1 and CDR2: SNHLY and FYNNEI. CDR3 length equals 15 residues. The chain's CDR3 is CASSVDRTTNEKLFF. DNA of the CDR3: TGTGCCAGCAGTGTCGACAGAACAACTAATGAAAAACTGTTTTTT.

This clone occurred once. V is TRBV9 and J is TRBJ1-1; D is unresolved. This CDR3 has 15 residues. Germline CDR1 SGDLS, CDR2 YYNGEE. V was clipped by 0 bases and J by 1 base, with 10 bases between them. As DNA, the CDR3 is TGTGCCAGCAGCGTAGGAGGCAGACCGAACACTGAAGCTTTCTTT. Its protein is CASSVGGRPNTEAFF. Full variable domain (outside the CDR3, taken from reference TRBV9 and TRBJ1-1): DSGVTQTPKHLITATGQRVTLRCSPRSGDLSVYWYQQSLDQGLQFLIQYYNGEERAKGNILERFSAQQFPDLHSELNLSSLELGDSALYFCASSVGGRPNTEAFFGQGTRLTVV.

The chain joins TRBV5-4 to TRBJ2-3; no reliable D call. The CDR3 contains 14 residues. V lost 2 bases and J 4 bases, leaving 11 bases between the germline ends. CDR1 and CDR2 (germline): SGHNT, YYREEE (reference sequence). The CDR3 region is CASSFRERPDTQYF. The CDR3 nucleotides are TGTGCCAGCAGCTTTAGAGAGAGGCCAGATACGCAGTATTTT. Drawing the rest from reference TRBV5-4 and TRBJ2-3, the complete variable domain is ETGVTQSPTHLIKTRGQQVTLRCSSQSGHNTVSWYQQALGQGPQFIFQYYREEENGRGNFPPRFSGLQFPNYSSELNVNALELDDSALYLCASSFRERPDTQYFGPGTRLTVL.

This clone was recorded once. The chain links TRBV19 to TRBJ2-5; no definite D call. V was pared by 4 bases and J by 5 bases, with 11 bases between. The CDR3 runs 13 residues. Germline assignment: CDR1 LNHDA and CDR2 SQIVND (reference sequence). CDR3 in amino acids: CASSNRILETQYF. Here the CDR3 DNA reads TGTGCCAGTAGTAACCGAATTCTCGAGACCCAGTACTTC.

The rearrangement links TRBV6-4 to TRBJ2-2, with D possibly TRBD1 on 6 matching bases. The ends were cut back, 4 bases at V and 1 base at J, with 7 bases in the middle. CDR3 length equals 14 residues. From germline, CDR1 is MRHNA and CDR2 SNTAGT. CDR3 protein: CASSADRNTGELFF. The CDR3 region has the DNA TGTGCCAGCAGTGCGGACAGGAACACCGGGGAGCTGTTTTTT.

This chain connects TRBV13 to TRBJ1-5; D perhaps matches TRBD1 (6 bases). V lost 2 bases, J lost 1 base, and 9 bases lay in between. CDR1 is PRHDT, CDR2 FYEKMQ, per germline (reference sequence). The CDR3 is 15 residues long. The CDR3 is CASSLTGSSNQPQHF. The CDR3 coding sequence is TGTGCCAGCAGCTTAACAGGGTCAAGCAATCAGCCCCAGCATTTT.

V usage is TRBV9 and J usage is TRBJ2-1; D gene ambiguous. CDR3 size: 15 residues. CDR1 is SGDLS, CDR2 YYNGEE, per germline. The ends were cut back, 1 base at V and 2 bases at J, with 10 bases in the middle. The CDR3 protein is CASSVIPNTYNEQFF. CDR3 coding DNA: TGTGCCAGCAGCGTAATCCCGAACACCTACAATGAGCAGTTCTTC.

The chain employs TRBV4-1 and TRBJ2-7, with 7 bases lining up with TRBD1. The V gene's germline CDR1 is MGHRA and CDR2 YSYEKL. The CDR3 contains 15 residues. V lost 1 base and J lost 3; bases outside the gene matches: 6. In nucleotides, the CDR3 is TGCGCCAGCAGCCAAGGCGACAGGGCATTCTACGAGCAGTACTTC. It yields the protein CASSQGDRAFYEQYF.

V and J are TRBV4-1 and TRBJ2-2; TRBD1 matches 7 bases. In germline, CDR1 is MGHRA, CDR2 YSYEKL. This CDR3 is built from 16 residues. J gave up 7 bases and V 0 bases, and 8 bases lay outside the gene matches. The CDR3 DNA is TGCGCCAGCAGCCAAGAAAGGGGGCGATTCTACGGGGAGCTGTTTTTT. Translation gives CASSQERGRFYGELFF.

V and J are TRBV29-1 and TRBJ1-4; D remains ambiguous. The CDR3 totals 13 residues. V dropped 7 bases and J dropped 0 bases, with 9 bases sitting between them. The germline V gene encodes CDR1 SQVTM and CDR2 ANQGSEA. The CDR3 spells CSGRFATNEKLFF. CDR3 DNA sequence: TGCAGCGGACGATTTGCAACTAATGAAAAACTGTTTTTT.

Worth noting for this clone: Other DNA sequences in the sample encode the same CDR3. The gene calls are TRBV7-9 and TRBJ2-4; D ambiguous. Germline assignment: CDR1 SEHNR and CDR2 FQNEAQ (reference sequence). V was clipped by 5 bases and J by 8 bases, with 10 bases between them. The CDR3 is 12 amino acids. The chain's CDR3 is CASSLSVDIQYF. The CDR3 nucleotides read TGTGCCAGCAGCCTCTCAGTGGACATTCAGTACTTC.

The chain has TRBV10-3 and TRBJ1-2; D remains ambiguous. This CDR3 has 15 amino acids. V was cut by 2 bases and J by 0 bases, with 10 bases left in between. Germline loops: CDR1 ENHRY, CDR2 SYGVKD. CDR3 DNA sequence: TGTGCCATCAGTGAGCCGACGGAAGCTAACTATGGCTACACCTTC. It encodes CAISEPTEANYGYTF.

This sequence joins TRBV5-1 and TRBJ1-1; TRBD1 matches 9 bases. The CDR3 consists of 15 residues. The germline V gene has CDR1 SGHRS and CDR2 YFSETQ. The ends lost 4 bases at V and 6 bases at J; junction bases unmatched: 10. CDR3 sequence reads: CASSLWDRDRAEAFF. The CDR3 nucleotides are TGCGCCAGCAGCCTATGGGACAGGGATCGCGCTGAAGCTTTCTTT.

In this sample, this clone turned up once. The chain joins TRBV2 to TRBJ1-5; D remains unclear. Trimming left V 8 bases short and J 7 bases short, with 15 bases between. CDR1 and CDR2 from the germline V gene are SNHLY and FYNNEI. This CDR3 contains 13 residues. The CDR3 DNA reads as TGTGCCAGCGGTGGGGAACCTAGCCAGCCCCAGCATTTT. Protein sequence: CASGGEPSQPQHF.